This TCR beta chain was found in a study of blood T cell repertoires in COVID-19. About the study: Sample material is recorded as cDNA or gDNA derived from T cells, B-cell-depleted T cells, or PBMCs.

The authors' processing: Estimation of nucleated cell counts relied on the amplification of reference gene primers. Profiled with immunoSEQ multiplex PCR; TCRdb holds only in-frame clones, not every one. Clonal size and the V and J genes are those of that table, whereas D and trimming came from the DNA. The sample contains nearly 25,000 clones, about 90% of which appear only once. This sequence originates from a man aged 70-80 years with active COVID-19. The sequencing input was peripheral blood.

CDR3 nucleotide sequence: TGTGCCACCAGTGATTTGCAAGGGGGATCCTACAATGAGCAGTTCTTC. Encoded protein: CATSDLQGGSYNEQFF. The V and J genes are TRBV24-1 and TRBJ2-1; possibly TRBD1 for D (6 bases). CDR1 and CDR2 (germline): KGHDR, SFDVKD. V lost 0 bases and J 1 base, leaving 9 bases between the germline ends. The CDR3 covers 16 residues.